This paragraph covers one T cell receptor (beta chain) sequence. Its matching antigen is unknown. An end of the junction does not agree with germline; a read error may underlie this. The entry originates in a study of cytomegalovirus exposure and HLA in healthy donors. General study findings and limits: Prediction of most subjects' HLA-A and HLA-B alleles by TCR beta sequences was reportedly accurate. There were 150 or so TCR beta chains listed as cytomegalovirus-associated.

The germline gives CDR1 LNHNV, CDR2 YYDKDF (reference sequence). The CDR3 consists of 16 residues. It was with 60 Vbeta and 13 Jbeta primers that the PCR ran. The assay was immunoSEQ multiplex PCR, and TCRdb's table has in-frame clones only and misses some. The repertoire includes 160,000 or so clones, approximately 78% of them detected once, and around 9% sits in the top ten. The sequenced sample was PBMCs. The chain is built from TRBV15 and TRBJ2-6, with D maybe TRBD1 (6 bases). The sequence was collected from a male donor in good health and CMV-seropositive. The DNA for the CDR3 is TGTGCCACCACGACAGGCGTCTACTCTGGGGCCAACGGCCTGACTTTC. It codes for CATTTGVYSGANGLTF.